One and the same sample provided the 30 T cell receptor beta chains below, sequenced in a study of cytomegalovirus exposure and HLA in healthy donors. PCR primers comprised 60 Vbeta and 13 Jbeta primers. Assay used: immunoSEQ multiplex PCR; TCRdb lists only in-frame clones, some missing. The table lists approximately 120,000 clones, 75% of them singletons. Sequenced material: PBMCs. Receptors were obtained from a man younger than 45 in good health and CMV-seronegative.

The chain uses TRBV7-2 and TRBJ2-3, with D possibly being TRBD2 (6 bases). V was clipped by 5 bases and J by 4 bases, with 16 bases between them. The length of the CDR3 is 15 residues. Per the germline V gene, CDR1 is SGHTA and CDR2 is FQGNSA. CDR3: CASSPIGERADTQYF. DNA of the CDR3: TGTGCCAGCAGCCCCATAGGGGAGCGGGCAGATACGCAGTATTTT.

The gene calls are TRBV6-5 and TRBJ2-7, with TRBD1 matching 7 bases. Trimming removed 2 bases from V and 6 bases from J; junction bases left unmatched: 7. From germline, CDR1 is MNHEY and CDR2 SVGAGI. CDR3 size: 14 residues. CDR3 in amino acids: CASSYQGDSGEQYF. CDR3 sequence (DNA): TGTGCCAGCAGTTACCAGGGGGATTCTGGCGAGCAGTACTTC.

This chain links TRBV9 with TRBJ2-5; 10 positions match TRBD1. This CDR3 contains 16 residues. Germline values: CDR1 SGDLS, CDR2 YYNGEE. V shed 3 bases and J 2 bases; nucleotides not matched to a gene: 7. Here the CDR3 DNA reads TGTGCCAGCAGCGGAACCGGGACAGGGGATCAAGAGACCCAGTACTTC. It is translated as CASSGTGTGDQETQYF.

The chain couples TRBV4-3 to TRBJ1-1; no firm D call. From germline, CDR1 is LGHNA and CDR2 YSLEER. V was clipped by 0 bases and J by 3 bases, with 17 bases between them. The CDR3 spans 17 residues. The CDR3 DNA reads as TGCGCCAGCAGCCAAGATCTGCGGGGATCGGGGTACACTGAAGCTTTCTTT. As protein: CASSQDLRGSGYTEAFF.

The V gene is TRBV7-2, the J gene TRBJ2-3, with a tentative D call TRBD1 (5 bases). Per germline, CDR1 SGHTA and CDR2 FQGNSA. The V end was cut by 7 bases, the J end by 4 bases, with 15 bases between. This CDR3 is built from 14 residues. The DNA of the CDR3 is TGTGCCAGCACCTCAGGGCAAGGGGCAGATACGCAGTATTTT. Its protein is CASTSGQGADTQYF.

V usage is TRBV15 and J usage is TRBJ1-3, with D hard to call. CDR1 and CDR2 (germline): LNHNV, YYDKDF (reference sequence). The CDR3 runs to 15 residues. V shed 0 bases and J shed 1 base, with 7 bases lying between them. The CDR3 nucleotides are TGTGCCACCAGCAGAGATCCGGGTTCTGGAAACACCATATATTTT. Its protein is CATSRDPGSGNTIYF.

CDR3 bases: TGTGCCAGCAGCTTCGGACAATATAATGGCTACACCTTC. Amino acids: CASSFGQYNGYTF. The rearrangement links TRBV11-1 to TRBJ1-2; tentatively, D is TRBD1 (5 bases). V lost 3 bases and J 6 bases, leaving 11 bases between the germline ends. CDR3 size: 13 residues. Germline-derived CDR1 and CDR2 are SGHAT and FQDESV (reference sequence).

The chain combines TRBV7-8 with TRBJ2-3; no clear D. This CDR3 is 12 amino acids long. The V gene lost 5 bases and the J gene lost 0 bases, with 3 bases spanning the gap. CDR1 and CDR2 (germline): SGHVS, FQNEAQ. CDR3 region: CASSPSTDTQYF. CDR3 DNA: TGTGCCAGCAGCCCGAGCACAGATACGCAGTATTTT.

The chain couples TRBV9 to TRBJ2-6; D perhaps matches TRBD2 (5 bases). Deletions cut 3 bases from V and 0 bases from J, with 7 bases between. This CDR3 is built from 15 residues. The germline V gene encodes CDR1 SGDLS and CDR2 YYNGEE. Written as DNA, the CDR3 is TGTGCCAGCAGCGGAGGACTCTCTGGGGCCAACGTCCTGACTTTC. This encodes CASSGGLSGANVLTF.

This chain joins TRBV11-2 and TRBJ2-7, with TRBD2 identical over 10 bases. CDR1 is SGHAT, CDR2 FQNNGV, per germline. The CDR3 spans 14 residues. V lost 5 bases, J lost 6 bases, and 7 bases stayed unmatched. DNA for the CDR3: TGTGCCAGCAGCCTTACTAGCGGGGCAGTCGAGCAGTACTTC. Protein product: CASSLTSGAVEQYF.

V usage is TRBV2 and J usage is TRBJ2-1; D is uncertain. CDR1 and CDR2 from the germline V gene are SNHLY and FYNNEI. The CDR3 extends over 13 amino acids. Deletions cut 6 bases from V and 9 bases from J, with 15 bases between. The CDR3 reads CASRLPLWVEQFF. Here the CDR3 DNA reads TGTGCCAGCAGGCTCCCACTATGGGTTGAGCAGTTCTTC.

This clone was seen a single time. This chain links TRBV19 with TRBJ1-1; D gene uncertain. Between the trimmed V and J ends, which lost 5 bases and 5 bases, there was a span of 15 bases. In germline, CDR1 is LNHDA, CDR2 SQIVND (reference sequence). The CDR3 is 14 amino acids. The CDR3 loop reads CASSLHLVATEAFF. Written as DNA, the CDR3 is TGTGCCAGTAGTCTACACCTGGTAGCGACTGAAGCTTTCTTT.

CDR3 sequence: CASSYGSLGTEAFF. DNA of the CDR3: TGTGCCAGCAGTTACGGCTCCCTAGGCACTGAAGCTTTCTTT. The chain uses TRBV6-5 and TRBJ1-1; no definite D call. V was pared by 2 bases and J by 4 bases, with 11 bases between. There are 14 residues in the CDR3. Germline V gene lookup returns CDR1 MNHEY and CDR2 SVGAGI.

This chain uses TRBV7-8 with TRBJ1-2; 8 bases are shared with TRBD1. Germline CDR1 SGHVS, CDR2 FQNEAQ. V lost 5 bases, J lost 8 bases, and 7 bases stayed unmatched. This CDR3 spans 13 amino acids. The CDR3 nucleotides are TGTGCCAGCAGCCATCGGACAGGGCGGGGCTACACCTTC. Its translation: CASSHRTGRGYTF.

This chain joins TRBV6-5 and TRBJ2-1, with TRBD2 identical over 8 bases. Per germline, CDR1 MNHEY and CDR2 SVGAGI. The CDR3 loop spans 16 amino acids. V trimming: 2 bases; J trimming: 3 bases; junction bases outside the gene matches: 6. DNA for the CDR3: TGTGCCAGCAGTTACACTCGACTAGCGAACTACAATGAGCAGTTCTTC. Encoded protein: CASSYTRLANYNEQFF.

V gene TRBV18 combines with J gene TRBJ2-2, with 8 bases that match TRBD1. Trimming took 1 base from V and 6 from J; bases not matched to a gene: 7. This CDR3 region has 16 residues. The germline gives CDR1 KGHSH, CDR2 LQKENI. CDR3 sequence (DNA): TGTGCCAGCTCACCACGGGACAGGTCGTTAGCCGGGGAGCTGTTTTTT. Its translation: CASSPRDRSLAGELFF.

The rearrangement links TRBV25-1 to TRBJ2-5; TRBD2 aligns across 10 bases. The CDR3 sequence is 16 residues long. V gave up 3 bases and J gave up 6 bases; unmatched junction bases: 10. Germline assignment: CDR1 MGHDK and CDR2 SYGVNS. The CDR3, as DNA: TGTGCCAGCAGTGATCCTATAGCGGGAGGCGGCCAGACCCAGTACTTC. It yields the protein CASSDPIAGGGQTQYF.

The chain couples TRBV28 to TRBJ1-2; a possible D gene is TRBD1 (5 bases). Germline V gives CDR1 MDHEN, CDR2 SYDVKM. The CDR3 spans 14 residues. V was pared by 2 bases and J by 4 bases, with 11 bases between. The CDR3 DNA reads TGTGCCAGCAGTTTAGGAGTGGGGCTCTATGGCTACACCTTC. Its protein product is CASSLGVGLYGYTF.

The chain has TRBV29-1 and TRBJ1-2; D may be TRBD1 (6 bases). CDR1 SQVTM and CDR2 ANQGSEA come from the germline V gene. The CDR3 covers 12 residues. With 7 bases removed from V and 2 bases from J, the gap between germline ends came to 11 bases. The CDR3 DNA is TGCAGCGACCGCGGACAGAACTATGGCTACACCTTC. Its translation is CSDRGQNYGYTF.

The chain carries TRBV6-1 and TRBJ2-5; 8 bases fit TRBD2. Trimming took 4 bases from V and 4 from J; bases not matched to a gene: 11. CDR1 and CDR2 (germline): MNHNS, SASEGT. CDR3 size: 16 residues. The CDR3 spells CASSGFFGGAGETQYF. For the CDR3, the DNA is TGTGCCAGCAGTGGCTTTTTCGGGGGGGCCGGAGAGACCCAGTACTTC.

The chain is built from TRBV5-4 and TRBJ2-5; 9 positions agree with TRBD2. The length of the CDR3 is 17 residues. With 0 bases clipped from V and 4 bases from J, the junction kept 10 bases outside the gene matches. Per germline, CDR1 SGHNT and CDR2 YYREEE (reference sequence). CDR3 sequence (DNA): TGTGCCAGCAGCTTGGGGCTTATAGCGGGAGCCGGAGAGACCCAGTACTTC. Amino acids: CASSLGLIAGAGETQYF.

Written as DNA, the CDR3 is TGTGCCAGCAGCTTATTAAGCACAGATACGCAGTATTTT. Translating it yields CASSLLSTDTQYF. The V gene is TRBV5-4, the J gene TRBJ2-3, with unresolved D. V was pared by 2 bases and J by 0 bases, with 4 bases between. The CDR3 runs to 13 residues. The V gene's germline CDR1 is SGHNT and CDR2 YYREEE (reference sequence).

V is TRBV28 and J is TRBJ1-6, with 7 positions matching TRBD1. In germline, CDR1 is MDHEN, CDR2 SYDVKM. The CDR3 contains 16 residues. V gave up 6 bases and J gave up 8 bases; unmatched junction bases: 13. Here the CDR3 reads CASRPRGREFDSPLHF. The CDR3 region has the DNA TGTGCCAGCAGGCCGAGGGGGCGGGAATTCGATTCACCCCTCCACTTT.

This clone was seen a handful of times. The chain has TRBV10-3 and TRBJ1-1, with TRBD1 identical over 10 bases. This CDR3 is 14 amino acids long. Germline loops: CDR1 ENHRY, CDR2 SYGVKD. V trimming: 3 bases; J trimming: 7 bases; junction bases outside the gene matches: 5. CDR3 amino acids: CAISDPGTGVEAFF. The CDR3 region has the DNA TGTGCCATCAGTGACCCCGGGACAGGGGTTGAAGCTTTCTTT.

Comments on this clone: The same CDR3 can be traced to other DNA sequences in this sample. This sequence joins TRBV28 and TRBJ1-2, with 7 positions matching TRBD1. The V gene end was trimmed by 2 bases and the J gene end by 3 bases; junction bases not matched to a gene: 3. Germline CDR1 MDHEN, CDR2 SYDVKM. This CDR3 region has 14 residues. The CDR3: CASSLRTGHYGYTF. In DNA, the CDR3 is TGTGCCAGCAGTTTACGGACAGGCCACTATGGCTACACCTTC.

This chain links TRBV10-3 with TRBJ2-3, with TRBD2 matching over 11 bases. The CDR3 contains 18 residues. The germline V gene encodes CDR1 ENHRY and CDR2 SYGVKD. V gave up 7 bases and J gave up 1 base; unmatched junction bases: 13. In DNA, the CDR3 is TGTGCCATCATGAGCCGGAGTAGCGGGAGGGCAGGCACAGATACGCAGTATTTT. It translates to CAIMSRSSGRAGTDTQYF.

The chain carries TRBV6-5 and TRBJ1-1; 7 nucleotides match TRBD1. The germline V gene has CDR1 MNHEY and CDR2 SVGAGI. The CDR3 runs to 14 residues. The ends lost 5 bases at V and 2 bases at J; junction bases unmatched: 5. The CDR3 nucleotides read TGTGCCAGCAGTCCCGGGACAGAAAACACTGAAGCTTTCTTT. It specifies CASSPGTENTEAFF.

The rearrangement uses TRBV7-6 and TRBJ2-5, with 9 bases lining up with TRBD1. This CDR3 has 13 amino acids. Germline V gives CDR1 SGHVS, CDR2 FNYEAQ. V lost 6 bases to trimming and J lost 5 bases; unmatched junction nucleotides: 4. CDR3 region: CASRQGAGETQYF. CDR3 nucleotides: TGTGCCAGCAGACAGGGGGCGGGGGAGACCCAGTACTTC.

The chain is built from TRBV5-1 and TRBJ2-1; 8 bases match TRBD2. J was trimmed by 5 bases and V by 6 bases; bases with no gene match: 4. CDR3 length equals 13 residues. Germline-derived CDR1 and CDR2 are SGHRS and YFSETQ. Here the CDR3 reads CASIREGDNEQFF. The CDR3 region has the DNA TGCGCCAGCATCCGGGAGGGAGACAATGAGCAGTTCTTC.

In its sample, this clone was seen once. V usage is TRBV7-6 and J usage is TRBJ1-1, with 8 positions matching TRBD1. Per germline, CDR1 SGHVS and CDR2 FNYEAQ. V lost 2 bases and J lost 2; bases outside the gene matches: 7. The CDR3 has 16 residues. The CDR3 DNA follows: TGTGCCAGCAGCTTACAGGACAGGGCCCCAAACACTGAAGCTTTCTTT. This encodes CASSLQDRAPNTEAFF.